Below, 32 T cell receptor beta chains from the same sample are listed, as sequenced in a study of blood T cell repertoires in COVID-19. The table came from immunoSEQ multiplex PCR; TCRdb's copy has only in-frame clones and leaves some out. The data show 50,000 to 70,000 clones, approximately 91% seen once. The sample comprised peripheral blood. Source of these receptors: a woman aged 70-85 years with active COVID-19.

The CDR3 loop is CASSSGLAGAKEQFF. CDR3 coding DNA: TGTGCCAGCAGTTCGGGACTAGCGGGAGCGAAAGAGCAGTTCTTC. The chain combines TRBV7-6 with TRBJ2-1; 14 nucleotides match TRBD2. CDR1 and CDR2 (germline): SGHVS, FNYEAQ. There are 15 residues in the CDR3. The J segment lost 10 bases and the V segment lost 6 bases, leaving 8 bases of the junction unmatched.

The chain carries TRBV28 and TRBJ1-4, with unresolved D. The CDR3 loop spans 15 amino acids. Looked up from germline, CDR1 is MDHEN and CDR2 is SYDVKM. The germline V and J ends were trimmed by 7 bases and 0 bases, with 12 bases remaining between them. CDR3 region: CASIGESATNEKLFF. In nucleotides, the CDR3 is TGTGCCAGCATCGGGGAGAGTGCAACTAATGAAAAACTGTTTTTT.

The rearrangement links TRBV7-7 to TRBJ2-7; D unclear. The germline gives CDR1 SSHAT, CDR2 FNYEAQ (reference sequence). CDR3 size: 15 residues. Trimming pared 5 bases from V and 5 bases from J, leaving 19 bases between. CDR3 region: CASSPYRAEYDEQYF. As DNA, the CDR3 is TGTGCCAGCAGCCCCTACAGAGCTGAGTATGACGAGCAGTACTTC.

This chain links TRBV5-1 with TRBJ1-1; no definite D call. Germline V lookup: CDR1 SGHRS, CDR2 YFSETQ. Trimming cost V 7 bases and J 1 base, with 14 bases left between them. The CDR3 is 14 residues long. The CDR3 region is CASGLHSGNTEAFF. The CDR3 DNA is TGCGCCAGCGGACTCCACTCCGGGAACACTGAAGCTTTCTTT.

This chain uses TRBV3-1 (or the pseudogene TRBV3-2) with TRBJ2-5; 9 bases are shared with TRBD2. V gave up 2 bases and J gave up 5 bases; unmatched junction bases: 6. CDR1 and CDR2 from the germline V gene are LGHDT and YNNKEL (reference sequence). CDR3 length: 15 residues. The CDR3 DNA reads TGTGCCAGCAGCCAATTAGCGGGAGAGAGGGAGACCCAGTACTTC. The encoded protein is CASSQLAGERETQYF.

Here the CDR3 DNA reads TGCGCCAGCAGTGAGGGACTAGCAGGCCGGGGCTTCTTC. Translated: CASSEGLAGRGFF. This sequence joins TRBV10-2 and TRBJ2-1, with TRBD2 identical over 8 bases. The CDR3 covers 13 residues. Germline lookup yields CDR1 WSHSY and CDR2 SAAADI. V lost 2 bases to trimming and J lost 16 bases; unmatched junction nucleotides: 10.

This chain connects TRBV6-6 to TRBJ2-3; 12 bases agree with TRBD2. Germline CDR1 is MNHNY and CDR2 is SVGAGI (reference sequence). J was trimmed by 4 bases and V by 10 bases; bases with no gene match: 12. This CDR3 comprises 16 residues. CDR3 nucleotide sequence: TGTGCCACTACCCCCAGACTAGCGGGAGAATCAGATACGCAGTATTTT. Its translation: CATTPRLAGESDTQYF.

The J gene is TRBJ2-5, the V gene TRBV6-6; perhaps TRBD2 as D (6 bases). Germline lookup yields CDR1 MNHNY and CDR2 SVGAGI (reference sequence). This CDR3 region has 15 residues. V lost 10 bases and J lost 1, with 19 bases in between. The CDR3 DNA sequence: TGTGCCACTCAGGCGGGGAGCGTAGGCCAAGAGACCCAGTACTTC. Its protein is CATQAGSVGQETQYF.

The DNA of the CDR3 is TGTGCCAGCAGACGGGACAGTTACAACGAGCAGTACTTC. It specifies CASRRDSYNEQYF. The rearrangement links TRBV6-5 to TRBJ2-7; 7 nucleotides align to TRBD1. In germline, CDR1 is MNHEY, CDR2 SVGAGI. The V gene end was trimmed by 6 bases and the J gene end by 5 bases; junction bases not matched to a gene: 7. The CDR3 extends over 13 amino acids.

The CDR3 loop reads CASSLQTSGREFF. Here the CDR3 DNA reads TGTGCCAGCAGTTTACAGACTAGCGGGAGGGAGTTCTTC. V and J are TRBV12-3 or TRBV12-4 and TRBJ2-1, with 14 bases matching TRBD2. The CDR3 runs 13 residues. Germline trimming cut 2 bases from V and 14 bases from J; bases unmatched to any gene: 2.

The rearrangement uses TRBV27 and TRBJ1-2, with D uncertain. Trimming removed 8 bases at V and 7 bases at J, with 20 bases between. Germline loops: CDR1 MNHEY, CDR2 SMNVEV (reference sequence). This CDR3 comprises 14 residues. DNA of the CDR3: TGTGCCAGCGGAATGTCACGGGAGGGCAGTGGCTACACCTTC. Amino acids: CASGMSREGSGYTF.

The V and J genes are TRBV25-1 and TRBJ1-2, with D uncertain. This CDR3 is 13 amino acids long. CDR1 is MGHDK, CDR2 SYGVNS, per germline. V lost 1 base and J 8 bases, leaving 11 bases between the germline ends. The CDR3 loop reads CASSESRERGYTF. For the CDR3, the DNA is TGTGCCAGCAGTGAATCAAGGGAGAGAGGCTACACCTTC.

This chain uses TRBV9 with TRBJ2-2, with D perhaps matching TRBD1 (5 bases). CDR1 is SGDLS, CDR2 YYNGEE, per germline. V lost 7 bases, J lost 5 bases, and 15 bases lay in between. The CDR3 totals 14 residues. CDR3 sequence reads: CASARQKGTGELFF. The CDR3 DNA follows: TGTGCCAGCGCCCGGCAAAAGGGGACCGGGGAGCTGTTTTTT. The whole variable domain, filled in from reference TRBV9 and TRBJ2-2, reads DSGVTQTPKHLITATGQRVTLRCSPRSGDLSVYWYQQSLDQGLQFLIQYYNGEERAKGNILERFSAQQFPDLHSELNLSSLELGDSALYFCASARQKGTGELFFGEGSRLTVL.

Only a few counts were recorded for this clone. The chain couples TRBV11-2 to TRBJ2-5; the match to TRBD2 covers 9 bases. Germline values: CDR1 SGHAT, CDR2 FQNNGV. After removal of 4 bases from V and 7 bases from J, the junction contained 19 bases not matched to a gene. The CDR3 runs to 18 residues. CDR3: CASSSTPGLAMMWMTQYF. CDR3 DNA sequence: TGTGCCAGCAGCTCGACACCGGGACTAGCAATGATGTGGATGACCCAGTACTTC.

The rearrangement uses TRBV29-1 and TRBJ1-6, with 7 bases matching TRBD1. Trimming removed 6 bases from V and 8 bases from J; junction bases left unmatched: 10. Germline V gene lookup returns CDR1 SQVTM and CDR2 ANQGSEA. This CDR3 is built from 14 residues. The CDR3 DNA is TGCAGCGTGAGACAGGGAGGCGGTGATTCACCCCTCCACTTT. Translating it yields CSVRQGGGDSPLHF.

This clone was detected only a few times. V usage is TRBV5-5 and J usage is TRBJ2-1; TRBD1 matches at 10 bases. This CDR3 is built from 15 residues. The germline gives CDR1 SGHKS, CDR2 YYEKEE (reference sequence). The J segment lost 4 bases and the V segment lost 5 bases, leaving 6 bases of the junction unmatched. CDR3 nucleotides: TGTGCCAGCAGGTCCGGACAGGGGGTTTACAATGAGCAGTTCTTC. This codes for CASRSGQGVYNEQFF.

The V gene is TRBV5-1, the J gene TRBJ2-3, with D tentatively TRBD1 (5 bases). V gave up 0 bases and J gave up 0 bases, with 8 bases separating them. This CDR3 is built from 15 residues. Germline values: CDR1 SGHRS, CDR2 YFSETQ. In nucleotides, the CDR3 is TGCGCCAGCAGCTTGGGGGGCGGAAGCACAGATACGCAGTATTTT. It encodes CASSLGGGSTDTQYF.

CDR3 DNA: TGTGCCAGCAGCCCAAGCGGGGGGACCAGAACAGATACGCAGTATTTT. Amino acid sequence: CASSPSGGTRTDTQYF. The chain combines TRBV3-1 (or the pseudogene TRBV3-2) with TRBJ2-3; 9 bases are shared with TRBD2. Looked up from germline, CDR1 is LGHDT and CDR2 is YNNKEL (reference sequence). J lost 3 bases, V lost 4 bases, and 8 bases had no gene match. The CDR3 runs 16 residues.

The sample holds one count of this clone. The chain is built from TRBV5-1 and TRBJ1-1, with 7 bases that match TRBD1. Germline V gene lookup returns CDR1 SGHRS and CDR2 YFSETQ. V trimming: 2 bases; J trimming: 1 base; junction bases outside the gene matches: 11. The CDR3 is made up of 17 amino acids. CDR3 sequence reads: CASSFLPGTVPNTEAFF. CDR3 nucleotides: TGCGCCAGCAGCTTCCTGCCCGGGACAGTCCCGAACACTGAAGCTTTCTTT.

J is TRBJ1-3 and V is TRBV27, with D possibly TRBD1 on 5 matching bases. The CDR3 sequence is 17 residues long. V was trimmed by 5 bases and J by 0 bases, leaving 17 bases between them. CDR1 is MNHEY and CDR2 is SMNVEV in the germline V gene (reference sequence). As DNA, the CDR3 is TGTGCCAGCAGTATGGCAGGGAGGTCGGGCTCTGGAAACACCATATATTTT. Its protein product is CASSMAGRSGSGNTIYF.

The DNA of the CDR3 is TGTGCCAGCAGTGAAGGGGATAGGACTTATGGCTACACCTTC. It codes for CASSEGDRTYGYTF. The chain uses TRBV25-1 and TRBJ1-2; D not certain. CDR3 length: 14 amino acids. In germline, CDR1 is MGHDK, CDR2 SYGVNS. Trimming took off 2 bases at V and 5 bases at J, with 12 bases between the two ends.

This clone appeared once. This chain uses TRBV7-9 with TRBJ2-7; 7 positions agree with TRBD2. This CDR3 has 15 amino acids. V shed 5 bases and J 3 bases; nucleotides not matched to a gene: 10. In germline, CDR1 is SEHNR, CDR2 FQNEAQ (reference sequence). The CDR3 is CASSPSLAALYEQYF. CDR3 coding DNA: TGTGCCAGCAGCCCATCTCTAGCGGCCCTCTACGAGCAGTACTTC.

Remarks on this clone: Other nucleotide sequences in the sample specify the same CDR3. Here the CDR3 reads CASFRGRGVGTSYEQYF. The CDR3 region has the DNA TGTGCCAGCTTTAGGGGTCGGGGGGTCGGGACTTCCTACGAGCAGTACTTC. This rearrangement joins TRBV7-8 to TRBJ2-7, with 7 positions matching TRBD2. Unmatched junction bases numbered 17, after V lost 8 bases and J lost 1 base. The CDR3 runs 17 residues. Looked up from germline, CDR1 is SGHVS and CDR2 is FQNEAQ.

The V and J genes are TRBV5-1 and TRBJ2-3, with 7 bases lining up with TRBD2. This CDR3 has 14 residues. V lost 3 bases to trimming and J lost 5 bases; unmatched junction nucleotides: 6. Germline CDR1 SGHRS, CDR2 YFSETQ. The CDR3 here is CASSSAGVRDTQYF. CDR3 nucleotide sequence: TGCGCCAGCAGCTCGGCGGGAGTCCGAGATACGCAGTATTTT.

The CDR3 here is CASSPGAGSGYEQYF. In DNA form, the CDR3 reads TGTGCCAGCAGCCCCGGAGCTGGTTCGGGGTACGAGCAGTACTTC. The chain is built from TRBV7-6 and TRBJ2-7; D possibly corresponds to TRBD2 (5 bases). Trimming took 5 bases from V and 4 from J, leaving 18 bases between them. This CDR3 spans 15 amino acids. Germline CDR1 and CDR2: SGHVS and FNYEAQ.

The genes are TRBV9 and TRBJ2-3; TRBD2 matches at 10 bases. CDR3 length: 16 amino acids. Germline V gene sequence: CDR1 SGDLS, CDR2 YYNGEE. The junction had 5 bases not matched to a gene; V was cut back by 0 bases and J by 4 bases. CDR3 in amino acids: CASSVDPSGSSDTQYF. CDR3 nucleotide sequence: TGTGCCAGCAGCGTAGACCCTAGCGGGAGTTCAGATACGCAGTATTTT.

CDR3 residues: CATSSRLAPNEQFF. CDR3 DNA: TGTGCCACCAGTTCGAGACTAGCTCCCAATGAGCAGTTCTTC. The rearrangement uses TRBV15 and TRBJ2-1; the match to TRBD2 covers 7 bases. J gave up 6 bases and V 6 bases, and 8 bases lay outside the gene matches. There are 14 residues in the CDR3. Germline CDR1 is LNHNV and CDR2 is YYDKDF (reference sequence).

J is TRBJ2-3 and V is TRBV19; a possible D gene is TRBD2 (6 bases). The CDR3 covers 15 residues. Germline values: CDR1 LNHDA, CDR2 SQIVND (reference sequence). Deletions cut 3 bases from V and 3 bases from J, with 13 bases between. The CDR3 protein is CASSILAGRTDTQYF. The CDR3 region has the DNA TGTGCCAGTAGTATTTTAGCCGGGAGAACAGATACGCAGTATTTT. The full variable domain, its missing parts supplied by reference TRBV19 and TRBJ2-3, is DGGITQSPKYLFRKEGQNVTLSCEQNLNHDAMYWYRQDPGQGLRLIYYSQIVNDFQKGDIAEGYSVSREKKESFPLTVTSAQKNPTAFYLCASSILAGRTDTQYFGPGTRLTVL.

This clone appeared a single time. The V and J genes are TRBV6-6 and TRBJ2-3; D unresolved. Trimming took off 0 bases at V and 3 bases at J, with 10 bases between the two ends. This CDR3 has 15 residues. The V gene's germline CDR1 is MNHNY and CDR2 SVGAGI (reference sequence). As DNA, the CDR3 is TGTGCCAGCAGTTACTCTAGTGTCGGGACAGATACGCAGTATTTT. Amino acids: CASSYSSVGTDTQYF.

The rearrangement links TRBV28 to TRBJ2-7, with a possible D match to TRBD1 (6 bases). Germline CDR1 is MDHEN and CDR2 is SYDVKM. This CDR3 is 14 amino acids long. V gave up 5 bases and J gave up 0 bases, with 11 bases separating them. The CDR3 is CASSQQGSSYEQYF. The DNA of the CDR3 is TGTGCCAGCAGTCAACAGGGTAGCTCCTACGAGCAGTACTTC.

J is TRBJ2-1 and V is TRBV5-1, with 15 bases lining up with TRBD2. Germline CDR1 and CDR2: SGHRS and YFSETQ. V trimming: 3 bases; J trimming: 8 bases; junction bases outside the gene matches: 6. The CDR3 covers 16 residues. CDR3 coding DNA: TGCGCCAGCAGCTACGGGACTAGCGGGAGGAGCTATGAGCAGTTCTTC. It encodes CASSYGTSGRSYEQFF.

The chain joins TRBV18 to TRBJ1-2; D is unclear. V lost 1 base and J 6 bases, leaving 9 bases between the germline ends. Germline V gene data show CDR1 as KGHSH and CDR2 as LQKENI. CDR3 size: 13 residues. The CDR3 coding sequence is TGTGCCAGCTCACCACTCCCAGAGGATGGCTACACCTTC. Its protein is CASSPLPEDGYTF.